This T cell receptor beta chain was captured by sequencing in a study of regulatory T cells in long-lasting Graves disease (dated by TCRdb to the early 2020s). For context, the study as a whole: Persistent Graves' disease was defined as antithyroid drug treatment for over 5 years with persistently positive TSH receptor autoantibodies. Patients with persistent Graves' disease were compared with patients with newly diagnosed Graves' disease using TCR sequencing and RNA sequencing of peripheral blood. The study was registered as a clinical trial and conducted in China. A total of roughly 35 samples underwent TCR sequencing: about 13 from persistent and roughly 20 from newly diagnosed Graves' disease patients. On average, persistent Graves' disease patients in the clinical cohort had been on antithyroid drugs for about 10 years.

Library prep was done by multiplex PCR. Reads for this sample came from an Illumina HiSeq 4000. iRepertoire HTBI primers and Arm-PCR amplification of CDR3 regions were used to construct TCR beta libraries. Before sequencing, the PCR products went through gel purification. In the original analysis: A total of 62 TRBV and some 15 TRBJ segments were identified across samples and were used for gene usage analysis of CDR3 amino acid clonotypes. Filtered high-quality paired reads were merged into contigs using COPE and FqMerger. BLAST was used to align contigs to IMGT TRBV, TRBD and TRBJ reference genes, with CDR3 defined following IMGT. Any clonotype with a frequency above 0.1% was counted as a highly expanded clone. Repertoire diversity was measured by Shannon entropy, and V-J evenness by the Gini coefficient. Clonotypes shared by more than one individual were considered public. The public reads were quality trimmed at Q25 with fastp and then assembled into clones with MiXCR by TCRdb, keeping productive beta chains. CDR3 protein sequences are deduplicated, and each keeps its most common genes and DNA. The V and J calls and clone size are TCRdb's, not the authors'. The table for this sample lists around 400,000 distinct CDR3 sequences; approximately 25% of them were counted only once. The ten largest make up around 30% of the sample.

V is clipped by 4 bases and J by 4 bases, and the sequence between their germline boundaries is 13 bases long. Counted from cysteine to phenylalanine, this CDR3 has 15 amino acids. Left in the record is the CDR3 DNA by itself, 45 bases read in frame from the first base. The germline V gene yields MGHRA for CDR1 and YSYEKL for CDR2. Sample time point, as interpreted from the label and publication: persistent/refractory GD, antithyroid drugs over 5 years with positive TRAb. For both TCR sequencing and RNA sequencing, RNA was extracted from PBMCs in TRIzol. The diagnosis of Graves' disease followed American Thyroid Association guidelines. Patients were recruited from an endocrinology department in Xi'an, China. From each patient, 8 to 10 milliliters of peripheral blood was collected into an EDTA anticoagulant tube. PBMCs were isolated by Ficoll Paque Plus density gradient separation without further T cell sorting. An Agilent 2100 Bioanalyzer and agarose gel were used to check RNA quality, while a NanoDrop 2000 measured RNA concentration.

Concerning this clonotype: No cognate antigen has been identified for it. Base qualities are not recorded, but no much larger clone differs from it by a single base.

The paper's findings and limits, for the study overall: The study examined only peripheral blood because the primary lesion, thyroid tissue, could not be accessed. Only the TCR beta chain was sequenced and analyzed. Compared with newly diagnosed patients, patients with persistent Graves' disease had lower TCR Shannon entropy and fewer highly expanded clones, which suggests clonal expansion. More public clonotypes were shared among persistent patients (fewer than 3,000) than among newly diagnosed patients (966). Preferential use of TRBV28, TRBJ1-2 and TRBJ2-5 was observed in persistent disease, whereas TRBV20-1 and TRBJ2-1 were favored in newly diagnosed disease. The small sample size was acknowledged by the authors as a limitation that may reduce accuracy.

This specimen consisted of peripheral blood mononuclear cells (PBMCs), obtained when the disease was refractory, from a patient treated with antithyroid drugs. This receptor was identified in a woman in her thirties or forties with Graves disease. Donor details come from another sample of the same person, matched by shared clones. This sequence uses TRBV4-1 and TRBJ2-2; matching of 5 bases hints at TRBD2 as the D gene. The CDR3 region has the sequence CASSPPLRATGELFF. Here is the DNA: TGCGCCAGCAGCCCACCCCTGCGGGCCACCGGGGAGCTGTTTTTT.